This TCR beta chain is drawn from a study of graft-versus-host responses after intestinal transplantation. Study-level information: All of the recipients had induction that used anti-thymocyte globulin, then tacrolimus and steroids for approximately 3 years.

Only in-frame clones appear in the TCRdb table, and some are missing; sequencing was by immunoSEQ multiplex PCR. The sample lists tens of thousands of clones, 75% to 95% occurring once. About this clone itself: Its matching antigen is unknown.

Germline V CDR1 and CDR2: SGHTA, FQGNSA. The CDR3 length is 12 residues. With 5 bases removed from V and 6 bases from J, the gap between germline ends came to 11 bases. Study findings and constraints: There were GvH clones found in recipient marrow, and some of them appeared first in ileum or blood.

The specimen comprised unstimulated CD4+ T cells sorted from spleen or lymph node cells, sampled before intestinal transplant. The chain recombines TRBV7-2 with TRBJ2-7; D not certain. The sequence derives from a human donor who received an intestinal transplant. The CDR3 here is CASSLDTSEQYF. The DNA of the CDR3 is TGTGCCAGCAGCCTTGACACGTCCGAGCAGTACTTC.